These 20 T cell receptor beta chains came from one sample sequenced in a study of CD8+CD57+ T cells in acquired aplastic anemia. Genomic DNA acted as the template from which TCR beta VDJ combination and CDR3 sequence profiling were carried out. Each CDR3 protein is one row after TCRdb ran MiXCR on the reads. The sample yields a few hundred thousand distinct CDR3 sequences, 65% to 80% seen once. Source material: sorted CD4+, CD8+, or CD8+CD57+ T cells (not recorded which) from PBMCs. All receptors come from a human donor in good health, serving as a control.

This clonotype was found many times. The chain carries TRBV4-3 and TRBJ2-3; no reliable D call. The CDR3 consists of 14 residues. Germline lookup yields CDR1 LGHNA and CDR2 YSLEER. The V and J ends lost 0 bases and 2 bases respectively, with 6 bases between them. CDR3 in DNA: TGCGCCAGCAGCCAAGAGCGGTACACAGATACGCAGTATTTT. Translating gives CASSQERYTDTQYF.

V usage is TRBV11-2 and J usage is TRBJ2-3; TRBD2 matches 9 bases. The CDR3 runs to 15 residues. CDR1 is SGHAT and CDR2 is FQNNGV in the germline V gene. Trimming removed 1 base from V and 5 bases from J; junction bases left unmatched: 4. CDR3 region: CASSLVGGGVDTQYF. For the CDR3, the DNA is TGTGCCAGCAGCTTAGTCGGCGGGGGGGTAGATACGCAGTATTTT.

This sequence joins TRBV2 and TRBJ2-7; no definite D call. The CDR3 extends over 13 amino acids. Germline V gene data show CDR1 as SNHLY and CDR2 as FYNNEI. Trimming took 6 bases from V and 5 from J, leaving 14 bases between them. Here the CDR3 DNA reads TGTGCCAGCAGCAGCGACGGGTTCGACGAGCAGTACTTC. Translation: CASSSDGFDEQYF. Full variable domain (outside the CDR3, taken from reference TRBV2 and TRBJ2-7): EPEVTQTPSHQVTQMGQEVILRCVPISNHLYFYWYRQILGQKVEFLVSFYNNEISEKSEIFDDQFSVERPDGSNFTLKIRSTKLEDSAMYFCASSSDGFDEQYFGPGTRLTVT.

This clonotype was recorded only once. In DNA, the CDR3 is TGTGCCAGTAGTATAGGCTCCCTGGGACAGGGGCCAGATACGCAGTATTTT. This codes for CASSIGSLGQGPDTQYF. The chain has TRBV19 and TRBJ2-3, with TRBD1 identical over 10 bases. The V gene end was trimmed by 1 base and the J gene end by 4 bases; junction bases not matched to a gene: 8. Germline CDR1 reads LNHDA; CDR2 reads SQIVND (reference sequence). The CDR3 loop spans 17 amino acids.

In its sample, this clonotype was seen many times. The CDR3 nucleotides read TGTGCCTGGGCCCTCGGGAGTCAGCCCCAGCATTTT. The encoded protein is CAWALGSQPQHF. The chain has TRBV30 and TRBJ1-5, with no clear D. The germline V gene has CDR1 GTSNPN and CDR2 SVGIG (reference sequence). Trimming took 5 bases from V and 6 from J, leaving 11 bases between them. CDR3 length equals 12 residues.

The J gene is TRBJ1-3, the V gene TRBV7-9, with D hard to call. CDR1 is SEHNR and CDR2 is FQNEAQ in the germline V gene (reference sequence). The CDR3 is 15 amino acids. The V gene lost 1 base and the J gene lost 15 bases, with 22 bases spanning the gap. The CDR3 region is CASSLGTGPQNIRYF. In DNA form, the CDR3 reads TGTGCCAGCAGCTTAGGGACCGGGCCCCAGAACATCAGATATTTT.

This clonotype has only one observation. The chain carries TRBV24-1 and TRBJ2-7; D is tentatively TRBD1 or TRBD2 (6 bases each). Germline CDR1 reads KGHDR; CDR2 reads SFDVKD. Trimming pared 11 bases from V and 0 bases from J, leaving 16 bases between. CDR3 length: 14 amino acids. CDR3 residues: CASRGGLTSYEQYF. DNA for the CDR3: TGTGCCAGCAGAGGGGGGCTAACCTCCTACGAGCAGTACTTC.

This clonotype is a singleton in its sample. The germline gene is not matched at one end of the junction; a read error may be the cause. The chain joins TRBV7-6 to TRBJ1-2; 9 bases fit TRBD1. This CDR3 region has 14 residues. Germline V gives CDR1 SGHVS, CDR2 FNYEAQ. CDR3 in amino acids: CASSEDRGYYGHTF. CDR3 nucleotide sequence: TGTGCCAGCAGCGAGGACAGGGGTTACTATGGCCACACCTTC. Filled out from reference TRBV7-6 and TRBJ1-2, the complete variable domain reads GAGVSQSPRYKVTKRGQDVALRCDPISGHVSLYWYRQALGQGPEFLTYFNYEAQQDKSGLPNDRFSAERPEGSISTLTIQRTEQRDSAMYRCASSEDRGYYGHTFGSGTRLTVV.

Written as DNA, the CDR3 is TGTGCCAGCAGTGCCTTCAACAGGGCGCGGGATACGCAGTACTTC. Its protein product is CASSAFNRARDTQYF. The gene calls are TRBV25-1 and TRBJ2-5; the D gene could be TRBD1 or TRBD2 (6 bases each). CDR1 and CDR2 (germline): MGHDK, SYGVNS. The CDR3 spans 15 residues. V gave up 4 bases and J gave up 11 bases, with 23 bases separating them.

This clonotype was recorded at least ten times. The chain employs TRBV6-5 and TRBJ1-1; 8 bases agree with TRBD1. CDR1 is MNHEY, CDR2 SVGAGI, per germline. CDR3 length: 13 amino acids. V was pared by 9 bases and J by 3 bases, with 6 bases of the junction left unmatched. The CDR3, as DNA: TGTGCCAGTTGCAGGGGGCCTGACACTGAAGCTTTCTTT. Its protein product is CASCRGPDTEAFF.

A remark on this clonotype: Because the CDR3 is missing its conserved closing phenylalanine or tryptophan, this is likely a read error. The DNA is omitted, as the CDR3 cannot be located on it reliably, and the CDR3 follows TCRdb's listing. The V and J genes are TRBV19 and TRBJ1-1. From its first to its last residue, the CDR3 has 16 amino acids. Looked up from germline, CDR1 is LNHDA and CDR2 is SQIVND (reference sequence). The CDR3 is CASSIRSGQNYEQYFI.

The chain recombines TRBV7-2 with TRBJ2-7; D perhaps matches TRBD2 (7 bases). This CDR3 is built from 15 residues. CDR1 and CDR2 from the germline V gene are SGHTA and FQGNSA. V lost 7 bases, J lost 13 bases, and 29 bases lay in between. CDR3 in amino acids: CASILGGRQNYDYYF. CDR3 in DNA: TGTGCCAGCATCCTGGGGGGGCGGCAAAACTATGACTACTACTTC.

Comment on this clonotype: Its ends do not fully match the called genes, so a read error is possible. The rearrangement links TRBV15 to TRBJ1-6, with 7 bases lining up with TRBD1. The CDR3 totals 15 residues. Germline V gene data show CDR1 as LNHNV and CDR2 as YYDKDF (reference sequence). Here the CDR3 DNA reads TGTGCCAGCAGCACCGTAGACAGGGAAAATTCACCCCTCCACTTT. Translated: CASSTVDRENSPLHF.

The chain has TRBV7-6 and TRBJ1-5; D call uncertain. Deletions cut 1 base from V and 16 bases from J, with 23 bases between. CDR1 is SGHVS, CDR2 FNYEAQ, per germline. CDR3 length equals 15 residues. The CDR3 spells CASSLGVASAKNHHF. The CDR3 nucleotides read TGTGCCAGCAGCTTAGGGGTAGCGTCAGCCAAAAACCATCATTTT. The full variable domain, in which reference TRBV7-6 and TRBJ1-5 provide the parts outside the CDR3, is GAGVSQSPRYKVTKRGQDVALRCDPISGHVSLYWYRQALGQGPEFLTYFNYEAQQDKSGLPNDRFSAERPEGSISTLTIQRTEQRDSAMYRCASSLGVASAKNHHFGDGTRLSIL.

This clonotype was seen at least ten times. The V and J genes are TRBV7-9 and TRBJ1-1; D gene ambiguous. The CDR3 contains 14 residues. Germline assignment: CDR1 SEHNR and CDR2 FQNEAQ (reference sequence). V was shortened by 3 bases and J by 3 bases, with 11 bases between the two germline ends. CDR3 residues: CASSLGGLHTEAFF. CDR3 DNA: TGTGCCAGCAGCTTGGGCGGGTTACACACTGAAGCTTTCTTT.

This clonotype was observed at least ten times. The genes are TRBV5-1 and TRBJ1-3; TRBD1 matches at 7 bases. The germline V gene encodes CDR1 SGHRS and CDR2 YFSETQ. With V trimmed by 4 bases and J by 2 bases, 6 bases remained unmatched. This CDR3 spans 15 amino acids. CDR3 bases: TGCGCCAGCAGCCTTGACAGGGTGGCTGGAAACACCATATATTTT. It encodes CASSLDRVAGNTIYF.

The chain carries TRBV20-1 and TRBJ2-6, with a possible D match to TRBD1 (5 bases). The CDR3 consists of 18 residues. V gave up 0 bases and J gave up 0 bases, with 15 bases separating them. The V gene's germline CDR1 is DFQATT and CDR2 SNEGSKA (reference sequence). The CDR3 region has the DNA TGCAGTGCTAGAGATTTTAAGGGGCTGTTCTCTGGGGCCAACGTCCTGACTTTC. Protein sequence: CSARDFKGLFSGANVLTF.

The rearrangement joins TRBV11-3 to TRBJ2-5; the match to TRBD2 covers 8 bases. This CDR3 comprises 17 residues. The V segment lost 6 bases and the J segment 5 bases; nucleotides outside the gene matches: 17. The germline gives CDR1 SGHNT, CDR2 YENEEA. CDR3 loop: CASSTGGVRVGRETQYF. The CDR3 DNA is TGTGCCAGCAGTACCGGGGGGGTGCGAGTTGGTAGGGAGACCCAGTACTTC.

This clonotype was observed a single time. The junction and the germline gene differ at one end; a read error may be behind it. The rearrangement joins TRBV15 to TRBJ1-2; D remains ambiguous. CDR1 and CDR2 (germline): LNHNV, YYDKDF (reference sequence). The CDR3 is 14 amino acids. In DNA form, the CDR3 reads TGTGCCACCAGCAGAGACAGAGAGGTTTATGGCTACAACTTT. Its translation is CATSRDREVYGYNF.

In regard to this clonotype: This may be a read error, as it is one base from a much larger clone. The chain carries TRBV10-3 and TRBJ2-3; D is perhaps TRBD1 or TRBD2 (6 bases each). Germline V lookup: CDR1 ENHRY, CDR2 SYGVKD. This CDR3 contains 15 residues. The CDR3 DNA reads TGTGCCAGCAGTGAAGCCGGGGGCGCGGCAGATACGCAGTATTTT. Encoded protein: CASSEAGGAADTQYF.